This T cell receptor (beta chain) was identified during a study of cytomegalovirus exposure and HLA in healthy donors. This clone occurred a few times. Its antigen is unknown. The ends were cut back, 2 bases at V and 5 bases at J, with 10 bases in the middle. CDR1 is SGHRS, CDR2 YFSETQ, per germline. CDR3 size: 13 residues. General study results and limits: 87-base-pair reads could not separate some V segments, including TRBV6-2 and TRBV6-3. The classifier reportedly diagnosed cytomegalovirus status with high specificity and sensitivity.

PCR used 60 Vbeta primers and 13 Jbeta primers. Clones were sequenced by immunoSEQ multiplex PCR, and TCRdb holds only the in-frame ones, with some missing. The table records 150,000 to 200,000 clones, 60% to 85% of them present only once. The receptor comes from a woman aged 40 to 50 in good health and CMV-seronegative. Sequenced input: PBMCs. The chain couples TRBV5-1 to TRBJ1-2; D possibly corresponds to TRBD1 (6 bases). The CDR3 nucleotides are TGCGCCAGCAGCTTCGGGGACACTTATGGCTACACCTTC. Residues: CASSFGDTYGYTF.